The 22 T cell receptor beta chains below were found in one sample sequenced in a study of brain T cells in children with intractable seizures (dated by TCRdb to about 2021). The library was generated by the immunoSEQ multiplex PCR assay. Drawn from immuneACCESS, this table holds only the in-frame rearrangements with V and J called that TCRdb kept. Clones are partly lost; checked studies trace under half to an unresolved V gene and leave the rest unexplained. In this sample the table shows about 80,000 clones, around nine tenths of which occur a single time. The ten largest clonotypes hold approximately 25% of the sample. The time point label for this specimen denotes: resected brain tissue, or blood drawn just prior to surgery. Sequences were derived from peripheral blood, sampled at surgery. Source of these receptors: a girl aged 2 to 10 with Rasmussen encephalitis and intractable seizures.

The chain employs TRBV12-3 or TRBV12-4 and TRBJ1-6; a weak D match, TRBD1 (5 bases). V was pared by 2 bases and J by 10 bases, with 9 bases between. The CDR3 spans 13 residues. The CDR3 loop is CASSLIRGSPLHF. In DNA form, the CDR3 reads TGTGCCAGCAGTTTAATTCGGGGCTCACCCCTCCACTTT.

The rearrangement uses TRBV6-1 and TRBJ2-1; possible D gene TRBD2, 5 bases. Germline V gene sequence: CDR1 MNHNS, CDR2 SASEGT. The V end lost 3 bases, the J end lost 2 bases, and 8 bases lay between the germline ends. The length of the CDR3 is 14 residues. The CDR3 sequence is CASSERVTYNEQFF. CDR3 DNA: TGTGCCAGCAGTGAGAGGGTGACCTACAATGAGCAGTTCTTC.

The genes are TRBV3-1 (or the pseudogene TRBV3-2) and TRBJ2-1; 11 bases are shared with TRBD2. There are 17 residues in the CDR3. CDR1 LGHDT and CDR2 YNNKEL come from the germline V gene (reference sequence). The V and J ends lost 3 bases and 6 bases, in that order; junction bases with no gene match: 10. The CDR3, as DNA: TGTGCCAGCAGCCAGGCAGGGCCCGGACTAGCGGGCAATGAGCAGTTCTTC. It encodes CASSQAGPGLAGNEQFF.

CDR3: CASSPGTLYEQYF. The CDR3 DNA follows: TGTGCCAGTAGCCCCGGGACACTGTACGAGCAGTACTTC. This chain links TRBV19 with TRBJ2-7; D possibly corresponds to TRBD1 (6 bases). Trimming cost V 6 bases and J 4 bases, with 13 bases left between them. CDR3 length equals 13 residues. Per germline, CDR1 LNHDA and CDR2 SQIVND (reference sequence).

The V gene is TRBV6-6, the J gene TRBJ2-3; D possibly corresponds to TRBD2 (6 bases). The germline V and J ends were trimmed by 2 bases and 2 bases, with 11 bases remaining between them. The CDR3 consists of 15 residues. Per germline, CDR1 MNHNY and CDR2 SVGAGI (reference sequence). The CDR3 here is CASSYISGPTDTQYF. DNA of the CDR3: TGTGCCAGCAGTTACATTAGCGGCCCCACAGATACGCAGTATTTT.

The chain joins TRBV7-8 to TRBJ2-1, with a possible D match to TRBD2 (7 bases). Trimming removed 1 base from V and 5 bases from J, with 12 bases in between. The CDR3 is 15 residues long. CDR1 is SGHVS, CDR2 FQNEAQ, per germline. CDR3 in amino acids: CASSLGAGANNEQFF. In DNA, the CDR3 is TGTGCCAGCAGCTTAGGGGCGGGGGCTAACAATGAGCAGTTCTTC.

The chain has TRBV18 and TRBJ2-7; the match to TRBD1 covers 9 bases. The CDR3 spans 15 residues. The J segment lost 6 bases and the V segment lost 2 bases, leaving 8 bases of the junction unmatched. Germline V lookup: CDR1 KGHSH, CDR2 LQKENI. This CDR3 is CASSPIDRGGIEQYF. The DNA of the CDR3 is TGTGCCAGCTCACCAATCGACAGGGGGGGAATCGAGCAGTACTTC.

The chain links TRBV14 to TRBJ2-5; 10 nucleotides line up with TRBD1. The CDR3 spans 16 residues. Per germline, CDR1 SGHDN and CDR2 FVKESK. The V gene end was trimmed by 3 bases and the J gene end by 5 bases; junction bases not matched to a gene: 9. The CDR3 DNA reads as TGTGCCAGCAGCCAGGGACGACAGGGGGCTGGGGAGACCCAGTACTTC. Its translation is CASSQGRQGAGETQYF.

The chain carries TRBV7-3 and TRBJ2-3; 9 positions match TRBD2. With V trimmed by 6 bases and J by 4 bases, 14 bases remained unmatched. The CDR3 has 17 residues. Germline CDR1 and CDR2: SGHTA and FQGTGA. The CDR3 sequence is CASSPFGIAGVADTQYF. For the CDR3, the DNA is TGTGCCAGCAGTCCCTTCGGGATAGCGGGAGTCGCAGATACGCAGTATTTT.

V gene TRBV5-1 combines with J gene TRBJ1-6; 9 bases line up with TRBD1. This CDR3 comprises 14 residues. V was pared by 4 bases and J by 10 bases, with 6 bases of the junction left unmatched. Looked up from germline, CDR1 is SGHRS and CDR2 is YFSETQ. The DNA for the CDR3 is TGCGCCAGCAGCGTCCGGGACAGGGACTCACCCCTCCACTTT. Translation gives CASSVRDRDSPLHF. The whole variable domain, filled in from reference TRBV5-1 and TRBJ1-6, reads KAGVTQTPRYLIKTRGQQVTLSCSPISGHRSVSWYQQTPGQGLQFLFEYFSETQRNKGNFPGRFSGRQFSNSRSEMNVSTLELGDSALYLCASSVRDRDSPLHFGNGTRLTVT.

This clone was observed a single time. V usage is TRBV28 and J usage is TRBJ2-7, with 10 bases that match TRBD1. The CDR3 consists of 15 residues. Losses at the gene ends were 2 bases for V and 2 bases for J; bases not matched to a gene: 3. Looked up from germline, CDR1 is MDHEN and CDR2 is SYDVKM. This CDR3 is CASSLPGTGAYEQYF. In DNA form, the CDR3 reads TGTGCCAGCAGTTTACCCGGGACAGGGGCCTACGAGCAGTACTTC.

The rearrangement links TRBV2 to TRBJ1-4; D gene ambiguous. V was cut by 2 bases and J by 2 bases, with 6 bases left in between. Germline loops: CDR1 SNHLY, CDR2 FYNNEI. This CDR3 is built from 14 residues. In nucleotides, the CDR3 is TGTGCCAGCAGTGAAAGGCTTACTAATGAAAAACTGTTTTTT. It is translated as CASSERLTNEKLFF. The variable domain in full, completed from reference TRBV2 and TRBJ1-4, reads EPEVTQTPSHQVTQMGQEVILRCVPISNHLYFYWYRQILGQKVEFLVSFYNNEISEKSEIFDDQFSVERPDGSNFTLKIRSTKLEDSAMYFCASSERLTNEKLFFGSGTQLSVL.

CDR3 DNA sequence: TGTGCCAGCAGCTATAGCGGGGGGGCCCTTACGGAGCAGTTCTTC. It translates to CASSYSGGALTEQFF. The rearrangement joins TRBV7-2 to TRBJ2-1; 11 bases map to TRBD2. The CDR3 has 15 amino acids. Trimming took 4 bases from V and 10 from J; bases not matched to a gene: 9. Germline V lookup: CDR1 SGHTA, CDR2 FQGNSA.

Within the sample, this clone is medium-sized. DNA for the CDR3: TGTGCCAGCAGCTCGACCGGGGGGCGCCTGGATACGCAGTATTTT. It yields the protein CASSSTGGRLDTQYF. This chain connects TRBV7-3 to TRBJ2-3, with D possibly matching TRBD2 (7 bases). The CDR3 is 15 residues long. V was trimmed by 4 bases and J by 6 bases, leaving 17 bases between them. Germline values: CDR1 SGHTA, CDR2 FQGTGA.

The rearrangement links TRBV30 to TRBJ2-2; maybe TRBD2 (5 bases). V gave up 0 bases and J gave up 5 bases, with 7 bases separating them. The length of the CDR3 is 13 residues. Germline V lookup: CDR1 GTSNPN, CDR2 SVGIG (reference sequence). The CDR3 reads CAWSVTGTGELFF. CDR3 bases: TGTGCCTGGAGTGTAACGGGGACCGGGGAGCTGTTTTTT. The variable domain in full, completed from reference TRBV30 and TRBJ2-2, reads SQTIHQWPATLVQPVGSPLSLECTVEGTSNPNLYWYRQAAGRGLQLLFYSVGIGQISSEVPQNLSASRPQDRQFILSSKKLLLSDSGFYLCAWSVTGTGELFFGEGSRLTVL.

The V call is TRBV18, the J call TRBJ1-3, with D uncertain. The CDR3 sequence is 15 residues long. Germline-derived CDR1 and CDR2 are KGHSH and LQKENI. V gave up 2 bases and J gave up 0 bases, with 8 bases separating them. CDR3 protein: CASSPELSSGNTIYF. CDR3 sequence (DNA): TGTGCCAGCTCACCAGAGCTGAGCTCTGGAAACACCATATATTTT.

The V and J genes are TRBV10-3 and TRBJ2-5, with D possibly being TRBD2 (6 bases). Germline V gives CDR1 ENHRY, CDR2 SYGVKD. The CDR3 runs 11 residues. V was pared by 8 bases and J by 5 bases, with 9 bases between. CDR3 DNA: TGTGCCATCGGGGGAGGTGAGACCCAGTACTTC. Protein sequence: CAIGGGETQYF.

The V call is TRBV6-2 or TRBV6-3, the J call TRBJ2-1; D is ambiguous. The CDR3 has 11 amino acids. In germline, CDR1 is MNHEY, CDR2 SVGEGT. V was shortened by 2 bases and J by 8 bases, with 4 bases between the two germline ends. In nucleotides, the CDR3 is TGTGCCAGCAGTTACCCAGATGAGCAGTTCTTC. It codes for CASSYPDEQFF.

This clone has only one observation. The J gene is TRBJ2-1, the V gene TRBV7-7, with D uncertain. The germline CDR1 and CDR2 sequences are SSHAT and FNYEAQ (reference sequence). Trimming took off 8 bases at V and 15 bases at J, with 8 bases between the two ends. The CDR3 loop spans 8 amino acids. In DNA, the CDR3 is TGTGCCAGCCCCAAGCCGTTCTTC. Protein product: CASPKPFF. The full variable domain, its missing parts supplied by reference TRBV7-7 and TRBJ2-1, is GAGVSQSPRYKVTKRGQDVTLRCDPISSHATLYWYQQALGQGPEFLTYFNYEAQPDKSGLPSDRFSAERPEGSISTLTIQRTEQRDSAMYRCASPKPFFGPGTRLTVL.

This rearrangement joins TRBV11-3 to TRBJ1-1; weak D call: TRBD1 (6 bases). V lost 4 bases to trimming and J lost 4 bases, with 10 bases between them. This CDR3 is 13 amino acids long. CDR1 is SGHNT and CDR2 is YENEEA in the germline V gene. The CDR3 here is CASSSRTVTEAFF. The DNA of the CDR3 is TGTGCCAGCAGCTCCCGGACAGTCACTGAAGCTTTCTTT. Full variable domain (remainder filled in from reference TRBV11-3 and TRBJ1-1): EAGVVQSPRYKIIEKKQPVAFWCNPISGHNTLYWYLQNLGQGPELLIRYENEEAVDDSQLPKDRFSAERLKGVDSTLKIQPAELGDSAVYLCASSSRTVTEAFFGQGTRLTVV.

The J gene is TRBJ2-5, the V gene TRBV28, with a tentative D call TRBD1 (5 bases). The CDR3 is 13 residues long. Germline loops: CDR1 MDHEN, CDR2 SYDVKM. V lost 3 bases and J lost 2, with 7 bases in between. CDR3 DNA sequence: TGTGCCAGCAGTTTGACAGTTCAAGAGACCCAGTACTTC. Its translation: CASSLTVQETQYF.

V gene TRBV11-2 combines with J gene TRBJ1-1; tentatively, D is TRBD1 (5 bases). The germline CDR1 and CDR2 sequences are SGHAT and FQNNGV. V was clipped by 0 bases and J by 5 bases, with 13 bases between them. The length of the CDR3 is 15 residues. DNA of the CDR3: TGTGCCAGCAGCTTAGACGCTCAGGGAGGAACTGAAGCTTTCTTT. The encoded protein is CASSLDAQGGTEAFF.